This T cell receptor beta chain derives from a study of neurological immune-mediated disorders (dated by TCRdb to between 2018 and 2020). At the level of the whole study: The study compared peripheral blood TCR-beta repertoires of HTLV-I-associated myelopathy (HAM/TSP) patients, multiple sclerosis patients and healthy controls using UMI-based sequencing. The approximately 100 TCR-beta libraries included longitudinal samples, technical triplicates and paired sorted CD4+ and CD8+ T-cell subsets alongside PBMC samples. Longitudinal HAM/TSP donors and healthy donors each had 3 time-points at intervals of roughly 3-40 months. Of the approximately 66 subjects in the cohort, about 14 were HAM/TSP patients, 34 were multiple sclerosis patients, and some 20 were healthy controls.

Sample time point, as interpreted from the label and publication: longitudinal time-point 2. Unsorted PBMC libraries were generated from 2 million PBMCs stored in RNAlater at -80 °C until RNA extraction. Peripheral blood was subjected to Ficoll-Hypaque density gradient centrifugation to isolate PBMCs, which were then cryopreserved in liquid nitrogen. cDNA was synthesized by template-switch 5'RACE using a primer carrying a 10-nucleotide random unique molecular identifier by which each TCR transcript was tagged. Every sequencing run yielded over 180 million TCR-beta sequences covering 15-18 subjects. The RNeasy kit was used for extraction of total RNA. Using the KAPA Real-time Library Amplification kit, TCR-beta VDJ regions were amplified with primers for the TCR constant region and the 5'RACE anchor. Sample indexes and Illumina adaptors were added in a first PCR, after which library yield was increased in a second PCR. The roughly 650 bp TCR product was size-selected on a 2% E-gel SizeSelection system after Ampure bead purification. Library quality was checked on a Bioanalyzer, concentration was measured with Qubit, and libraries were quantified with the Kapa Library Quantification kit before pooling. An Illumina HiSeq 2500 was used to sequence the libraries paired-end at 2 x 150 bp. To increase sequence diversity, about 25-31% phiX was spiked into each library pool. The paper's data handling went like this. The quality-filtered reads were processed with the UMI-based MiGEC pipeline, whose error correction step removed more than 80% of the raw TCR sequences. VDJ genes were aligned to IMGT germline references, and each clonotype was defined by a unique CDR3 amino acid sequence together with V-J genes. Clonal expansion, Shannon diversity and CDR3 relatedness were evaluated with VDJtools (CalcPairwiseDistances, ClusterSamples), while phylogenetic trees were built in CLCbio workbench. A clone was classed as expanded if it had 8 or more unique UMIs, a cutoff based on coefficient-of-variation modelling across technical triplicates. The raw public reads went through TCRdb reprocessing: fastp at Q25, MiXCR clone calling, in-frame beta chains kept. Here each entry gathers all rows of one CDR3 protein and keeps the most common genes and DNA. These V and J calls derive from TCRdb rather than the authors' analysis. Across this sample there are some 48,000 distinct CDR3 sequences, with about an eighth seen only once. Jointly, the top ten make up under 5% of the sample.

The cysteine opens and the phenylalanine closes a CDR3 of 14 amino acids. Solely the CDR3 DNA is kept, with 42 bases framed from the first base. Sequences SGHRS (CDR1) and YFSETQ (CDR2) are obtained from the germline V gene. V loses 4 bases of germline sequence and J loses 2 bases, and the interval between the two ends is 9 bases. This clonotype was seen only a few times. Its antigen is not yet known. The sample holds no much larger clone one base away, and base qualities are not on file. What the authors observed across the whole study: TCR clonal expansion was highest in HAM/TSP patients and lowest in MS patients, with MS patients falling below even healthy controls. No identical CDR3 amino acid sequences were shared among expanded clones across subjects, suggesting private TCR-beta repertoires in all groups.

The clonotype originates from a male donor with HTLV-1-associated myelopathy (HAM/TSP). The chain joins TRBV5-1 to TRBJ1-4; TRBD1 is a weak D gene call, 6 bases matching. Sequencing input: PBMCs. The CDR3: CASSTGSTNEKLFF. The bases are TGCGCCAGCAGCACAGGGTCTACTAATGAAAAACTGTTTTTT.